This paragraph reports one T cell receptor (beta chain). This clone's antigen is unknown. No much larger clone is present one base from it, and per-base qualities are unavailable. V and J are trimmed by 4 bases and 4 bases, and the gene matches miss 4 bases of the junction. CDR1 and CDR2, looked up from the germline V gene, are SGHRS and YFSETQ. Spanning cysteine to phenylalanine, the CDR3 consists of 13 amino acids. Of all the DNA, just the CDR3 is kept, 39 bases in frame from base 1. The library was produced with the immunoSEQ multiplex PCR assay. The multiplex PCR relied on a mix of 60 forward primers for TCR Vbeta segments and 13 reverse primers for TCR Jbeta segments. The CDR3 region of rearranged TCR beta genes was amplified from genomic DNA with a multiplex PCR assay. The Illumina HiSeq System was used to sequence the amplified TCR beta libraries as 87-base-pair reads. As for the original processing: Across the roughly 600 repertoires, a later analysis counted approximately 75 million unique TCR beta chains, some 11 million of which were shared by at least two donors. Raw reads were error-corrected and collapsed into unique sequences by a nearest-neighbor algorithm in which closely related sequences were merged to remove PCR and sequencing errors. CDR3 sequences were aligned to IMGT reference sequences to assign V, D and J gene segments. For a sequence to be retained, a match of at least six nucleotides was required to both a V gene segment and a J gene segment. A rearrangement counted as productive if the CDR3 had no stop codons and remained in frame with V and J, and every other rearrangement counted as non-productive. Following IMGT convention, CDR3 was defined as the stretch from the second conserved V-encoded cysteine up to the conserved J-encoded phenylalanine. The earlier analysis of roughly 590 of the donors excluded any sequence lacking an unambiguous match to a single V gene segment. In an earlier analysis of 587 of the donors, V segments were called functional above 56.7% productive rearrangements and were called segregating when the between-donor standard deviation exceeded 5%. A statistical classification framework was built for diagnosing cytomegalovirus status from the catalog of TCR beta chain sequences. V and J gene assignment, in a later analysis, came from comparing TCR nucleotide sequences with IMGT/GENE-DB human TR gene sequences. The TCRdist pipeline was used in a later analysis to assign CDR3 sequences and most-parsimonious VDJ recombination scenarios. In a later analysis, each TCR beta chain was defined by its CDR3 amino acid sequence together with its V-gene family, and reads without a unique V-gene family were excluded. To address suspected cross-contamination and a sequencing artifact, a later analysis removed roughly 640 highly shared, low-generation-probability nucleotide sequences. A later analysis calculated a clonal expansion index for each public chain from normalized within-repertoire ranks of inferred template counts. A later analysis computed generation probabilities with a VDJ recombination model fitted to out-of-frame rearrangements, and checked the results against IGoR. In a later analysis, TCR-TCR, TCR-HLA and TCR-CMV co-occurrence was scored with hypergeometric tests, and a repertoire-size bias correction was applied to TCR pairs. False discovery rates were estimated in a later analysis by permuting HLA or CMV assignments 20 times. A later analysis grouped co-occurring TCRs with DBSCAN, adding TCRdist sequence similarity when clustering within HLA-allele-positive subsets. Repertoires with fewer than 30,000 or more than 120,000 public chains, plus five repertoires with anomalous nucleotide sharing, were excluded from co-occurrence clustering. TCRdb holds this immuneACCESS table with in-frame rearrangements only. Some clones are missing; in checked studies, unresolved V genes explain under half, and the rest has no known cause. V and J calls and clone size follow that table, whereas D and trimming were derived from the DNA. The sample table contains 150,000 or so clones; only one count was recorded for 60% to 85% of them. The ten most abundant clones make up 3% to 4% of the sample.

These data come from a study of cytomegalovirus exposure and HLA in healthy donors (dated by TCRdb to about 2017). About the investigation overall: According to an earlier analysis of around 600 of the donors, 150 million to 200 million T cells yielded roughly 100 million unique TCR beta sequences and about 300 Gb of sequence data. The T cell repertoires of several hundred subjects were profiled by immunosequencing and related to cytomegalovirus serostatus. Approximately 310 gigabases of sequencing data and 91 million or so unique TCR sequences made up an early release that covered 500 to 700 HLA-typed donors. Across 398 genotyped donors of the cohort, an average of about 240,000 unique TCR beta nucleotide sequences per donor were sequenced, and 15% to 20% of those sequences were non-productive. The study aimed to test whether signatures of past pathogen exposure could be identified by cataloging public T cell receptors. In a later analysis, previously published TCR beta repertoires from 600 to 850 donors were re-analyzed and high-resolution HLA genotyping was added so that TCR occurrence patterns could be studied. Donor age, sex, ethnicity and CMV serostatus were compiled together with the repertoire data. Typing coverage differed by locus: A, B, C, DRB1 and DQB1 were typed in roughly 629-630 donors, DQA1 in 522, DPA1 in some 610, and DPB1 in about 450. Rather than using new phenotypic data, the later analysis identified candidate immune exposures from TCR beta sequences and from how often those sequences occurred across donors. A later genetic analysis took genome-wide SNP genotypes for about 55% of the roughly 670 donors and used that subset as a discovery cohort. A separate validation cohort of 100 to 150 different subjects was used in addition to the 666-subject first cohort. An earlier analysis of 500 to 650 of the donors applied high-throughput TCR beta sequencing to assess whether each TCR beta V gene segment acted as functional or pseudogenic. To predict cytomegalovirus infection status, the study brought together high-throughput TCR immunosequencing, statistical association of individual TCRs with disease status, and machine learning. A handful of DR-DQ haplotypes were handled as single units for association and clustering because linkage in the cohort was strong. Of the 300 to 450 genotyped donors, approximately 80% were placed in the genetic ancestry cluster associated with self-reported Caucasian donors. All discovery cohort repertoires had been generated on a single sequencing platform. Class I and class II HLA loci were covered by the typing at four-digit resolution.

What the authors observed across the whole study: The study gave a list of around 170 TCR beta chains associated with cytomegalovirus. When HLA alleles, especially DR and DQ, strongly co-occurred, attributing TCR associations to individual alleles was difficult. In a later analysis, several top co-occurrence clusters were reported to appear linked to parvovirus B19, influenza, CMV and Epstein-Barr virus. A later genetic analysis associated a missense DCLRE1C variant with V-gene and J-gene trimming of TCR beta chains, and an independent cohort replicated the association. The presence/absence analyses assumed that sequencing depth was roughly uniform across donors, and that assumption may not be true. Most CMV-associated TCR beta chains appeared to be HLA-restricted in a later analysis, and the HLA associations seemed to be driven largely by CMV exposure. Specific HLA alleles were associated with some 15,000 TCR beta sequences at a false discovery rate of 0.05 in a later analysis. Correlated functional status among segregating V segments might be attributable to linkage disequilibrium, but an unknown experimental factor could not be ruled out. In vitro tests confirmed that a few of the cytomegalovirus-associated TCR beta chains recognize cytomegalovirus antigens. Because the 87-base-pair reads could not distinguish some IMGT-functional V segments, including TRBV6-2 and TRBV6-3, those segments were excluded. Most TCR sequences were seen in very few donors, while some public TCRs were found in many individuals. The sequencing pipeline was judged likely to have produced a cluster of highly shared sequence variants as a technical artifact. In both the original and validation cohorts, the classifier was reported to diagnose cytomegalovirus status with high specificity and sensitivity. CMV serostatus was the only immune exposure information available for the cohort. This cohort had only TCR beta chains sequenced, and the lack of alpha or paired-chain data limited which features could be detected. It was suggested by the authors that the approach could potentially be generalized to other disease states and immunological phenotypes. In a later analysis, HLA-associated TCR beta chains were found to be more clonally expanded and to have lower generation probabilities than equally common non-associated chains. Because counts were too low, about 18 rarely observed V segments, including chromosome 9 orphons, were excluded from the earlier analysis of some 590 of the donors. A later analysis found that TCR association rates varied across HLA loci, with DRB1 alleles showing the most associated TCRs and HLA-C alleles the fewest. In an earlier analysis of several hundred of the donors, most TCR beta V segments were observed in productive rearrangements about 90% or about 30% of the time, broadly matching IMGT annotations. Because some donors lacked HLA typing at each locus, the association tests relied only on the typed subset. Compared with the roughly 670-donor mean, donors in an Asian-associated ancestry cluster had fewer N-insertions in productive TCRs, according to a later genetic analysis. A further reported finding was that TCR beta sequences accurately predicted the HLA-A and HLA-B alleles for most subjects in the first cohort.

The cohort comprised some 700 healthy bone marrow donors. All cohort members were sampled while nominally healthy, although unrecorded immune exposures were likely present. The donor was CMV seronegative and belonged to the group of 320 or so seronegative cohort members. Each donor provided a peripheral blood sample, and peripheral blood mononuclear cells were used for TCR beta sequencing. Genomic DNA was extracted from the blood cell samples with the Qiagen DNeasy Blood Extraction Kit. The source of this sequence is a woman in her 40s in good health and CMV-seronegative. The sequenced material came from PBMCs. The rearranged segments are TRBV5-1 and TRBJ1-2, and 7 junctional nucleotides match TRBD1. The CDR3 reads as follows: CASSHGQAYGYTF. The DNA is as follows: TGCGCCAGCAGCCACGGACAGGCCTATGGCTACACCTTC.